The 17 T cell receptor beta chains below all came from one sample that was sequenced in a study of identical twins. Via MiXCR, TCRdb re-called the 5' RACE reads, giving one row per CDR3 protein. This sample yields 650,000 to 750,000 distinct CDR3 sequences, of which about 20% are seen a single time; 4.3% belongs to the top ten. This sample also belongs to another study, concerning T cells expressing NK-cell markers.

Specimen: PBMCs. These receptors were obtained from a young woman in good health.

This clonotype was observed a few times. This sequence joins TRBV6-5 and TRBJ2-3; 8 nucleotides match TRBD1. This CDR3 contains 19 residues. V lost 4 bases, J lost 0 bases, and 15 bases stayed unmatched. Germline assignment: CDR1 MNHEY and CDR2 SVGAGI. CDR3 DNA sequence: TGTGCCAGCAGTTTCAATACAGGGGGTGCTTCCTTAAGCACAGATACGCAGTATTTT. Its translation: CASSFNTGGASLSTDTQYF.

The gene calls are TRBV2 and TRBJ1-2; D gene ambiguous. The V end lost 3 bases, the J end lost 5 bases, and 10 bases lay between the germline ends. The CDR3 covers 13 residues. CDR1 SNHLY and CDR2 FYNNEI come from the germline V gene. CDR3: CASSEAMTYGYTF. CDR3 bases: TGTGCCAGCAGTGAGGCAATGACTTATGGCTACACCTTC.

This clonotype appeared many times. The CDR3 sequence is CASSPPDGNEQFF. The CDR3 nucleotides read TGTGCCAGCAGCCCTCCCGATGGCAATGAGCAGTTCTTC. The chain has TRBV5-6 and TRBJ2-1; D is uncertain. This CDR3 is built from 13 residues. V was clipped by 4 bases and J by 6 bases, with 11 bases between them. Germline loops: CDR1 SGHDT, CDR2 YYEEEE. Using reference TRBV5-6 and TRBJ2-1 for the parts outside the CDR3, the full variable domain is DAGVTQSPTHLIKTRGQQVTLRCSPKSGHDTVSWYQQALGQGPQFIFQYYEEEERQRGNFPDRFSGHQFPNYSSELNVNALLLGDSALYLCASSPPDGNEQFFGPGTRLTVL.

The chain employs TRBV5-1 and TRBJ2-1; D gene uncertain. Germline CDR1 and CDR2: SGHRS and YFSETQ. V was trimmed by 4 bases and J by 8 bases, leaving 13 bases between them. This CDR3 has 13 residues. The CDR3 DNA reads as TGCGCCAGCAGCCCCCGGGTAGAGGATGAGCAGTTCTTC. Its translation is CASSPRVEDEQFF.

This clonotype was detected ten times or more. This chain joins TRBV20-1 and TRBJ1-5, with D hard to call. Germline CDR1 DFQATT, CDR2 SNEGSKA (reference sequence). CDR3 length equals 13 residues. V lost 1 base and J 0 bases, leaving 4 bases between the germline ends. The CDR3 nucleotides read TGCAGTGCTAGAGTTACTAGCAATCAGCCCCAGCATTTT. It is translated as CSARVTSNQPQHF.

This chain uses TRBV2 with TRBJ2-5; D is uncertain. Trimming took 9 bases from V and 2 from J, leaving 22 bases between them. This CDR3 spans 16 amino acids. Germline assignment: CDR1 SNHLY and CDR2 FYNNEI. The CDR3 DNA reads as TGTGCCAGTGCCGCCGTCGGTACGAGCTTTCAAGAGACCCAGTACTTC. Translating gives CASAAVGTSFQETQYF.

This clonotype showed up many times. The chain joins TRBV11-3 to TRBJ1-1, with D unclear. Trimming took 5 bases from V and 4 from J, leaving 11 bases between them. Germline V CDR1 and CDR2: SGHNT, YENEEA. There are 13 residues in the CDR3. CDR3 protein: CASSPHKATEAFF. As DNA, the CDR3 is TGTGCCAGCAGCCCTCACAAGGCCACTGAAGCTTTCTTT.

In its sample, this clonotype was seen a few times. The chain has TRBV6-2 or TRBV6-3 and TRBJ1-1; D gene unclear. This CDR3 contains 16 residues. Germline V gives CDR1 MNHEY, CDR2 SVGEGT. V was pared by 5 bases and J by 0 bases, with 16 bases between. CDR3 loop: CASSPTRRIMNTEAFF. In DNA, the CDR3 is TGTGCCAGCAGTCCAACAAGGAGGATTATGAACACTGAAGCTTTCTTT.

This chain joins TRBV7-9 and TRBJ1-4, with a possible D match to TRBD1 (6 bases). CDR3 length equals 15 residues. Deletions cut 5 bases from V and 5 bases from J, with 15 bases between. Germline loops: CDR1 SEHNR, CDR2 FQNEAQ (reference sequence). CDR3 DNA sequence: TGTGCCAGCAGCGGAACAGGGTCACGAAATGAAAAACTGTTTTTT. It specifies CASSGTGSRNEKLFF.

This clonotype was counted only a few times. The chain employs TRBV3-1 and TRBJ2-1, with 8 positions matching TRBD2. Losses at the gene ends were 0 bases for V and 9 bases for J; bases not matched to a gene: 4. The CDR3 sequence is 14 residues long. Germline V lookup: CDR1 LGHDT, CDR2 YNNKEL (reference sequence). CDR3 DNA: TGTGCCAGCAGCCAAGAGGGCGGGGGGATTGAGCAGTTCTTC. Its translation: CASSQEGGGIEQFF.

This clonotype has just a few counts. CDR3 bases: TGCAGTGCTAGGGACGGGGGGGAAGAGCAGTTCTTC. Translation: CSARDGGEEQFF. This rearrangement joins TRBV20-1 to TRBJ2-1; 8 nucleotides align to TRBD2. The CDR3 covers 12 residues. V shed 3 bases and J 10 bases; nucleotides not matched to a gene: 5. CDR1 and CDR2 from the germline V gene are DFQATT and SNEGSKA (reference sequence).

This clonotype was observed a handful of times. J is TRBJ2-6 and V is TRBV6-1; D may be TRBD2 (5 bases). The V end lost 5 bases, the J end lost 2 bases, and 10 bases lay between the germline ends. The CDR3 runs to 15 residues. Germline CDR1 MNHNS, CDR2 SASEGT. CDR3 amino acids: CASSQGGPGANVLTF. The CDR3 nucleotides are TGTGCCAGCAGTCAAGGAGGCCCTGGGGCCAACGTCCTGACTTTC.

This clonotype has just a few counts. CDR3: CSVVPAGAQETQYF. The CDR3 DNA follows: TGCAGCGTTGTACCAGCGGGCGCCCAAGAGACCCAGTACTTC. The chain has TRBV29-1 and TRBJ2-5; D perhaps matches TRBD2 (6 bases). Germline V gives CDR1 SQVTM, CDR2 ANQGSEA. The V gene lost 4 bases and the J gene lost 1 base, with 13 bases spanning the gap. The length of the CDR3 is 14 residues.

The chain employs TRBV4-3 and TRBJ2-1, with 9 nucleotides matching TRBD2. In germline, CDR1 is LGHNA, CDR2 YSLEER. The CDR3 is 16 residues long. Trimming removed 1 base from V and 6 bases from J; junction bases left unmatched: 7. The CDR3 loop reads CASSQGASGIGNEQFF. The CDR3 DNA reads as TGCGCCAGCAGCCAAGGGGCTAGCGGGATCGGCAATGAGCAGTTCTTC.

This clonotype was found a few times. The rearrangement joins TRBV11-2 to TRBJ2-3, with 9 bases fitting TRBD2. The junction had 7 bases not matched to a gene; V was cut back by 2 bases and J by 4 bases. The V gene's germline CDR1 is SGHAT and CDR2 FQNNGV. The CDR3 contains 16 residues. The chain's CDR3 is CASSLTGLAGADTQYF. In DNA, the CDR3 is TGTGCCAGCAGCTTAACGGGACTAGCTGGCGCAGATACGCAGTATTTT.

This clonotype has at least ten counts. This rearrangement joins TRBV7-7 to TRBJ2-2; 14 bases align to TRBD2. Germline V gene data show CDR1 as SSHAT and CDR2 as FNYEAQ (reference sequence). This CDR3 comprises 16 residues. The ends lost 5 bases at V and 7 bases at J; junction bases unmatched: 6. The CDR3 loop reads CASSPTSGRAIGELFF. CDR3 DNA: TGTGCCAGCAGCCCGACTAGCGGGAGGGCCATCGGGGAGCTGTTTTTT.

This clonotype came up many times. CDR3 DNA: TGTGCCAGCAGCATAGTAGCGGGAGAAAGCTACAATGAGCAGTTCTTC. Translating it yields CASSIVAGESYNEQFF. The chain has TRBV5-6 and TRBJ2-1, with 9 bases identical to TRBD2. The junction had 8 bases not matched to a gene; V was cut back by 4 bases and J by 3 bases. The CDR3 is 16 amino acids. Germline V lookup: CDR1 SGHDT, CDR2 YYEEEE.